This section outlines one TCR beta chain sequence together with its context. The data are from a study of OX40 agonist ivuxolimab in advanced cancers. Study context: Patients took ivuxolimab, an agonistic anti-OX40 (CD134) antibody.

The CDR3 is 13 amino acids. Germline CDR1 is LNHDA and CDR2 is SQIVND (reference sequence). The ends were cut back, 5 bases at V and 4 bases at J, with 9 bases in the middle. Data came from immunoSEQ multiplex PCR; TCRdb stores just in-frame clones and leaves some out. The top ten hold less than 0.7% of the sample, which has 60,000 to 100,000 clones, 80% to 90% seen once. The V call is TRBV19, the J call TRBJ1-5; no clear D. This TCR was sampled from an adult with an advanced solid tumor such as melanoma, head and neck, liver or kidney cancer. This sample comprised CD4+ or CD8+ T cells sorted from blood, obtained in a trial of the OX40 agonist ivuxolimab. CDR3 residues: CASSASQNQPQHF. CDR3 bases: TGTGCCAGTAGTGCGAGTCAGAATCAGCCCCAGCATTTT. Together with reference TRBV19 and TRBJ1-5, the CDR3 gives the full variable domain: DGGITQSPKYLFRKEGQNVTLSCEQNLNHDAMYWYRQDPGQGLRLIYYSQIVNDFQKGDIAEGYSVSREKKESFPLTVTSAQKNPTAFYLCASSASQNQPQHFGDGTRLSIL.